Included here is one T cell receptor beta chain sequence, with context. Indicated time point: pretreatment peripheral blood. Profiled with immunoSEQ multiplex PCR; TCRdb holds only in-frame clones, not every one. The sample yields 130,000 or so clones, around 84% seen once. The source of the sample is a study of PD-L1 blockade in urothelial cancer. The CDR3 loop spans 13 amino acids. Looked up from germline, CDR1 is GTSNPN and CDR2 is SVGIG (reference sequence). The V end was cut by 0 bases, the J end by 2 bases, with 8 bases between. The starting material was PBMCs, obtained around atezolizumab (anti-PD-L1) treatment. This TCR was recovered from a man aged 50-59 years with urothelial cancer. V usage is TRBV30 and J usage is TRBJ2-7; D gene unclear. CDR3: CAWSVNLAYEQYF. DNA of the CDR3: TGTGCCTGGAGTGTTAATCTAGCCTACGAGCAGTACTTC. Complete variable domain (other parts from reference TRBV30 and TRBJ2-7): SQTIHQWPATLVQPVGSPLSLECTVEGTSNPNLYWYRQAAGRGLQLLFYSVGIGQISSEVPQNLSASRPQDRQFILSSKKLLLSDSGFYLCAWSVNLAYEQYFGPGTRLTVT.